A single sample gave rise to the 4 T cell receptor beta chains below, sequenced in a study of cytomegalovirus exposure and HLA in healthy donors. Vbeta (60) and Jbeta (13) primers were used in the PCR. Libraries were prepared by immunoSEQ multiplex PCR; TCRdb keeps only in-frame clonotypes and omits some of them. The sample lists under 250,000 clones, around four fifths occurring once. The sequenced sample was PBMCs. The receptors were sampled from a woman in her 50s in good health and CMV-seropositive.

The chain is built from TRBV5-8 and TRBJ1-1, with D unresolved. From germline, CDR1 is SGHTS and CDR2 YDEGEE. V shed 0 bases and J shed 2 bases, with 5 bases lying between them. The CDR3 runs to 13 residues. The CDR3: CASSLDSNTEAFF. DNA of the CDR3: TGTGCCAGCAGCTTGGACAGCAACACTGAAGCTTTCTTT. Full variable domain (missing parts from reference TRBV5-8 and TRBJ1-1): EAGVTQSPTHLIKTRGQQATLRCSPISGHTSVYWYQQALGLGLQFLLWYDEGEERNRGNFPPRFSGRQFPNYSSELNVNALELEDSALYLCASSLDSNTEAFFGQGTRLTVV.

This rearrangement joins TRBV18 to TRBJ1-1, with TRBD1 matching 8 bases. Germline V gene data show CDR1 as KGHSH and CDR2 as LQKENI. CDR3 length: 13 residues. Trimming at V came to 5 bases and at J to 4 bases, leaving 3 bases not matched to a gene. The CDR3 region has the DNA TGTGCCAGCTCATCAACAGGGGGCACTGAAGCTTTCTTT. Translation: CASSSTGGTEAFF.

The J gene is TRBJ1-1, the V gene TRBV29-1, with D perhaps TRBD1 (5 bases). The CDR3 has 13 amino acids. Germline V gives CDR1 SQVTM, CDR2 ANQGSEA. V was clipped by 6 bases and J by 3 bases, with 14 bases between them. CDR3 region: CSVRPGLDTEAFF. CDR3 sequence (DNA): TGCAGCGTCCGTCCAGGGCTTGACACTGAAGCTTTCTTT.

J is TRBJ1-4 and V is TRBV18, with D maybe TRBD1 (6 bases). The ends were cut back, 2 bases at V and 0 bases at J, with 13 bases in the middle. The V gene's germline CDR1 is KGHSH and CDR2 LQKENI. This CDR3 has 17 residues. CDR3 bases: TGTGCCAGCTCACCAAAGACAGGCGTTGCAACTAATGAAAAACTGTTTTTT. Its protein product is CASSPKTGVATNEKLFF.